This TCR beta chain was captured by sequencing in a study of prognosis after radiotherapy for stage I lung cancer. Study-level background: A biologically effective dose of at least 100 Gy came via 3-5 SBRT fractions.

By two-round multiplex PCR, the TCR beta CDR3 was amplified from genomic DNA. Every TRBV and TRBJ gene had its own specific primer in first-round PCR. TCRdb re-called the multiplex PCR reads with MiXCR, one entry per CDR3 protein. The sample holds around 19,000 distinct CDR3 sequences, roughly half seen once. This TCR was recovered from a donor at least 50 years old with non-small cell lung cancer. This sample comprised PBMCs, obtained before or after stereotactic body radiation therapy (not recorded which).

CDR3 DNA sequence: TGTGCCAGCAGTGATAAAGTACATCCAATTTCTAGAGGCTACACCTTC. Residues: CASSDKVHPISRGYTF. The chain combines TRBV6-1 with TRBJ1-2, with D unresolved. The CDR3 loop spans 16 amino acids. Trimming stripped 3 bases from V and 8 bases from J, with 22 bases between. The germline V gene has CDR1 MNHNS and CDR2 SASEGT.